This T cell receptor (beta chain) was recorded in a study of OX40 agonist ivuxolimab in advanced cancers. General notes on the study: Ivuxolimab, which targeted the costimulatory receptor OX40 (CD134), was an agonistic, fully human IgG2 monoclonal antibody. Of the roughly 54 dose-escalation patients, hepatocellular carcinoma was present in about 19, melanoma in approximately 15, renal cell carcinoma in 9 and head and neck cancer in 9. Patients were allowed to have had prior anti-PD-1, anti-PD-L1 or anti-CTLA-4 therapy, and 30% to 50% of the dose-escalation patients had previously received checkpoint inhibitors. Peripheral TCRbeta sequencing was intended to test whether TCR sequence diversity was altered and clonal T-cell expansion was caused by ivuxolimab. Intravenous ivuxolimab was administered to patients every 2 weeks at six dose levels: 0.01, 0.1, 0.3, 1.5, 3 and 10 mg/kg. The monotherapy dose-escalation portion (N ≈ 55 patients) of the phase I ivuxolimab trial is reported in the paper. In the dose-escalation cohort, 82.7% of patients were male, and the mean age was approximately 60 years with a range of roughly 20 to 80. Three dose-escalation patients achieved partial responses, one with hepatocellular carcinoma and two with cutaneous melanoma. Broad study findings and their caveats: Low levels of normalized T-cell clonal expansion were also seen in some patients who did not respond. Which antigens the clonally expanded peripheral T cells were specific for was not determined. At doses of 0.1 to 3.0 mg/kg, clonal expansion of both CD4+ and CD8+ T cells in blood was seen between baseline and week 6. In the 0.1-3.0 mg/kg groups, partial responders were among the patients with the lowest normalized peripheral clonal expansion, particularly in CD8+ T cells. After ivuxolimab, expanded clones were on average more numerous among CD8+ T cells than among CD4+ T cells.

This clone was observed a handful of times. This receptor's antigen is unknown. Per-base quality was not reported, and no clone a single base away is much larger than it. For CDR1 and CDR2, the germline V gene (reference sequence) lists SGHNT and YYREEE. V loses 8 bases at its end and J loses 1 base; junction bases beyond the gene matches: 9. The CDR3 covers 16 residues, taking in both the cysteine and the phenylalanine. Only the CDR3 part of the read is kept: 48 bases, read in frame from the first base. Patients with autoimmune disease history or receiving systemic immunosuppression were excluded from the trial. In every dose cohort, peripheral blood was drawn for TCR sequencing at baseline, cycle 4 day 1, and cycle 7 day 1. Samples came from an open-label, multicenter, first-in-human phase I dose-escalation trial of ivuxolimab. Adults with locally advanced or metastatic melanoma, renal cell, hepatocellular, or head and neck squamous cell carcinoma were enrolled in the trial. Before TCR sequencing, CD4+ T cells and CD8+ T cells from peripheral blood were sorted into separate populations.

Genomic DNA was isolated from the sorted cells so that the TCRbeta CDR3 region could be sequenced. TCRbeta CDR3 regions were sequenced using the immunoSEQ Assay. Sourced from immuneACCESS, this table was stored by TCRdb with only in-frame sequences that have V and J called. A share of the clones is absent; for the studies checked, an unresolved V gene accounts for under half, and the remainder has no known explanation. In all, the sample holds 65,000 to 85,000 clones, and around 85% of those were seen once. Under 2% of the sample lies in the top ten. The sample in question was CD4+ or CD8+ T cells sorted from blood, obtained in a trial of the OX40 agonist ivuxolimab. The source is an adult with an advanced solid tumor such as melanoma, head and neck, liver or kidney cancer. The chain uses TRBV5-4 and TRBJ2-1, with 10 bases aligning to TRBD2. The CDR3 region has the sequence CASGVAGGVSYNEQFF. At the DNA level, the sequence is TGTGCCAGTGGGGTAGCGGGAGGAGTTTCCTACAATGAGCAGTTCTTC.